Here is one TCR beta chain with its context. Its binding antigen is unknown. Base qualities were left out, and no much larger clone turns up one base away. High-throughput TCRbeta CDR3 sequencing of frozen genomic DNA was performed by immunoSEQ, with PCR amplification, mapping, bias correction and internal controls included. In the source study's methods: Productive rearrangements were retained, and unique TCRbeta sequences were defined by the CDR3 nucleotide sequence together with the V and J gene. A sequence counted as donor-reactive only if the sequence showed at least 5-fold expansion in CFSE-low cells compared with unstimulated pre-transplant cells and had a frequency of at least 0.01%. Minimum frequency thresholds were set for each subject based on the unstimulated sample with the lowest template count, ensuring at least 90% detection power. Repertoire turnover was measured by Jensen-Shannon divergence between the top 1000 TCRbeta sequences post- and pre-transplant. Changes in detection of donor-reactive sequences were tested with two-sided Fisher's exact tests. Entries here come from immuneACCESS through TCRdb and include only in-frame sequences with V and J called. Some clones fail to appear in such tables; in the studies checked, an unresolved V gene covers under half of the shortfall, and the cause of the remainder is unknown. V, J and clone size reflect that table, while D and trimming were determined from the DNA. The sample data list under 150,000 clones, and 90% of these were observed just once. The ten most abundant clones make up 0.83% of the sample.

This specimen comes from a study of T cell clones after liver transplantation (dated by TCRdb to between 2018 and 2021). General notes on the study: The samples were obtained from ITN030ST, a randomized trial that attempted immunosuppression withdrawal within 2 years after liver transplantation. As an antigen-independent comparator for donor-reactive sequences, third party-reactive TCRbeta sequences were also identified from pre-transplant MLRs. Of the eight recipients, three were HCV-positive, while the remaining recipients had been transplanted for non-autoimmune, non-viral indications. Tolerance meant complete immunosuppression withdrawal for at least one year without liver enzymes rising beyond twice the upper limit of normal. Donor-reactive T cell clones were identified by TCRbeta sequencing following a pre-transplant mixed lymphocyte reaction and were subsequently tracked in post-transplant blood. Blood samples were collected pre-transplant, pre-randomization before withdrawal, and post-randomization after either complete withdrawal or failed withdrawal. Of the 8 liver transplant recipients making up the studied cohort, 3 were classified as tolerant and 5 as non-tolerant. Until randomization at 12-24 months post-transplant, subjects were given standard immunosuppression, with no induction therapy.

Study-level results and caveats: Because no allograft tissue specimens were available, donor-reactive T cells may have migrated into the graft instead of being deleted. A greater decline was seen for donor-reactive sequences than for third party-reactive sequences, suggesting partial antigen-specific deletion unrelated to withdrawal success. Low numbers of available donor cells limited the measurable donor-reactive repertoire in two subjects. In most of the 8 subjects, circulating donor-reactive CD4 TCRbeta sequences decreased significantly after transplant, regardless of tolerance or HCV status. When repertoire turnover was accounted for, significantly reduced detection of donor-reactive sequences was found in 7 of 8 subjects for CD4 and in 8 of 8 subjects for CD8. The conclusions were considered preliminary, being limited by small, heterogeneous patient numbers and non-standardized post-transplant time points.

Thawed unstimulated PBMCs were stained for CD3, CD4 and CD8 and FACS-sorted into CD3+CD4+ and CD3+CD8+ populations. All 8 studied subjects were randomized to immunosuppression withdrawal. Genomic DNA was isolated with the Qiagen DNeasy Blood and Tissue Kit. The CDR3, cysteine through phenylalanine, is 18 amino acids long. Only the CDR3 DNA stays, 54 bases, in frame from base 1. V and J are truncated by 3 bases and 2 bases respectively, leaving an intervening sequence of 22 bases. Sequences MDHEN (CDR1) and SYDVKM (CDR2) are obtained from the germline V gene. The material sequenced was CD4+ T cells from blood, taken 12 months after liver transplant. The receptor was derived from a human patient who received a liver transplant. It is possible that, after a transplant, some T cells come from the graft donor. This receptor chain uses TRBV28 and TRBJ2-5; matching of 7 bases hints at TRBD2 as the D gene. Read as DNA, the sequence is TGTGCCAGCAGTTTCCCCCCCTCGGGGGGCGCTGAACAAGAGACCCAGTACTTC. Its amino acids are CASSFPPSGGAEQETQYF.